One and the same sample provided the 20 T cell receptor beta chains below, sequenced in a study of shared clonotypes between healthy human individuals. The table came from immunoSEQ multiplex PCR; TCRdb's copy has only in-frame clones and leaves some out. Of about 2 million clones listed, around 96% are singletons. Only CD45RO-negative cells positively selected for CCR7 counted as naive CD8 cells, so terminally differentiated effector memory CD45RA+ cells were excluded. Sequencing was done on a sample of naive CD8+ T cells sorted from blood. These receptors all stem from a young man in good health.

J is TRBJ2-7 and V is TRBV4-1, with 9 bases lining up with TRBD1. CDR1 is MGHRA, CDR2 YSYEKL, per germline. V shed 5 bases and J 7 bases; nucleotides not matched to a gene: 12. The CDR3 length is 15 residues. The CDR3 reads CASSSTTGGLLEQYF. The DNA of the CDR3 is TGCGCCAGCAGCTCTACAACAGGGGGCCTGTTGGAGCAGTACTTC.

This rearrangement joins TRBV7-9 to TRBJ2-1, with 8 bases identical to TRBD2. CDR3 size: 15 residues. Germline V gives CDR1 SEHNR, CDR2 FQNEAQ (reference sequence). After removal of 5 bases from V and 2 bases from J, the junction contained 5 bases not matched to a gene. The CDR3 reads CASSPGSGAYNEQFF. In nucleotides, the CDR3 is TGTGCCAGCAGCCCAGGTAGCGGGGCCTACAATGAGCAGTTCTTC.

As to this clone: This CDR3 is also generated by other DNA sequences in the sample. The chain is built from TRBV7-9 and TRBJ1-1; 7 bases fit TRBD1. Losses at the gene ends were 5 bases for V and 1 base for J; bases not matched to a gene: 4. The CDR3 covers 14 residues. CDR1 is SEHNR and CDR2 is FQNEAQ in the germline V gene (reference sequence). CDR3 in amino acids: CASSPRTGNTEAFF. The CDR3 DNA follows: TGTGCCAGCAGCCCAAGGACAGGGAACACTGAAGCTTTCTTT.

A single count supports this clone. This chain joins TRBV13 and TRBJ2-7; the match to TRBD1 covers 9 bases. The ends lost 6 bases at V and 6 bases at J; junction bases unmatched: 6. Looked up from germline, CDR1 is PRHDT and CDR2 is FYEKMQ (reference sequence). The CDR3 has 13 residues. The CDR3 DNA follows: TGTGCCAGCAGGACAGGGGGTTTGGGCGAGCAGTACTTC. Amino acid sequence: CASRTGGLGEQYF.

The genes are TRBV4-1 and TRBJ2-7; D uncertain. CDR3 length: 16 residues. Trimming took 2 bases from V and 2 from J, leaving 16 bases between them. CDR1 and CDR2 from the germline V gene are MGHRA and YSYEKL. Here the CDR3 DNA reads TGCGCCAGCAGCCAACCAGCGACTTCGAGCCCCTACGAGCAGTACTTC. This codes for CASSQPATSSPYEQYF.

The chain carries TRBV27 and TRBJ1-6; D might be TRBD1 (5 bases). CDR3 size: 15 residues. V lost 0 bases and J lost 10, with 13 bases in between. Germline CDR1 is MNHEY and CDR2 is SMNVEV (reference sequence). The CDR3 DNA sequence: TGTGCCAGCAGTTTATCGGCAGGGTCCCTCTCACCCCTCCACTTT. It specifies CASSLSAGSLSPLHF.

The chain links TRBV28 to TRBJ2-3; TRBD2 aligns across 10 bases. CDR1 MDHEN and CDR2 SYDVKM come from the germline V gene. J lost 5 bases, V lost 4 bases, and 6 bases had no gene match. This CDR3 has 15 amino acids. The CDR3 loop is CASSSQGLAIDTQYF. In nucleotides, the CDR3 is TGTGCCAGCAGTTCCCAGGGACTAGCGATAGATACGCAGTATTTT. The full variable domain, with the rest looked up from reference TRBV28 and TRBJ2-3, is DVKVTQSSRYLVKRTGEKVFLECVQDMDHENMFWYRQDPGLGLRLIYFSYDVKMKEKGDIPEGYSVSREKKERFSLILESASTNQTSMYLCASSSQGLAIDTQYFGPGTRLTVL.

V and J are TRBV19 and TRBJ1-4; the D is unclear. The germline CDR1 and CDR2 sequences are LNHDA and SQIVND (reference sequence). This CDR3 region has 15 residues. Trimming shortened V by 0 bases and J by 8 bases, and 13 bases separated the two germline ends. This chain's CDR3 is CASSIDREGEEKLFF. The CDR3 DNA reads as TGTGCCAGTAGTATAGATAGGGAAGGCGAAGAAAAACTGTTTTTT. Together with reference TRBV19 and TRBJ1-4, the CDR3 gives the full variable domain: DGGITQSPKYLFRKEGQNVTLSCEQNLNHDAMYWYRQDPGQGLRLIYYSQIVNDFQKGDIAEGYSVSREKKESFPLTVTSAQKNPTAFYLCASSIDREGEEKLFFGSGTQLSVL.

This CDR3 reads CASSTRLRGSGGNTFGNTEAFF. The CDR3 DNA follows: TGCGCCAGCAGCACCCGATTGAGGGGAAGTGGGGGCAATACGTTTGGGAACACTGAAGCTTTCTTT. The chain is built from TRBV4-1 and TRBJ1-1, with D possibly matching TRBD1 (6 bases). This CDR3 is 22 amino acids long. Germline V gene sequence: CDR1 MGHRA, CDR2 YSYEKL. V lost 5 bases and J lost 1, with 35 bases in between.

The chain uses TRBV30 and TRBJ2-1, with TRBD2 matching 9 bases. The junction had 18 bases not matched to a gene; V was cut back by 4 bases and J by 8 bases. The CDR3 loop spans 17 amino acids. Germline V lookup: CDR1 GTSNPN, CDR2 SVGIG (reference sequence). The CDR3 here is CAWTSGRSLLDFDEQFF. CDR3 nucleotide sequence: TGTGCCTGGACGAGCGGGAGGTCCCTTTTGGATTTTGATGAGCAGTTCTTC.

The chain links TRBV6-5 to TRBJ2-7; 8 bases fit TRBD2. V trimming: 5 bases; J trimming: 0 bases; junction bases outside the gene matches: 6. This CDR3 comprises 15 residues. Germline assignment: CDR1 MNHEY and CDR2 SVGAGI. In DNA, the CDR3 is TGTGCCAGCAGTCCCTTAGCGGGGTTCTCCTACGAGCAGTACTTC. Residues: CASSPLAGFSYEQYF.

CDR3 region: CAVQGSFETQYF. The CDR3 nucleotides are TGTGCCGTCCAGGGGAGTTTTGAGACCCAGTACTTC. This sequence joins TRBV6-6 and TRBJ2-5; possibly TRBD1 for D (6 bases). Germline assignment: CDR1 MNHNY and CDR2 SVGAGI (reference sequence). V lost 11 bases and J 5 bases, leaving 15 bases between the germline ends. The CDR3 sequence is 12 residues long.

The rearrangement links TRBV9 to TRBJ2-7; TRBD2 agrees at 8 bases. J lost 4 bases, V lost 0 bases, and 6 bases had no gene match. The CDR3 runs to 15 residues. Germline CDR1 reads SGDLS; CDR2 reads YYNGEE. The CDR3: CASSVGSGNIYEQYF. CDR3 DNA: TGTGCCAGCAGCGTAGGTAGCGGGAATATTTACGAGCAGTACTTC.

This chain connects TRBV19 to TRBJ2-6; TRBD1 or TRBD2 may be the D gene (6 bases each). V was trimmed by 9 bases and J by 3 bases, leaving 18 bases between them. The CDR3 runs to 16 residues. The germline V gene has CDR1 LNHDA and CDR2 SQIVND (reference sequence). CDR3 region: CASRVGAEGGANVLTF. The CDR3 DNA reads as TGTGCCAGCCGCGTGGGGGCGGAGGGTGGGGCCAACGTCCTGACTTTC.

This chain uses TRBV29-1 with TRBJ1-2; D gene ambiguous. The germline V gene has CDR1 SQVTM and CDR2 ANQGSEA. The V end was cut by 0 bases, the J end by 8 bases, with 10 bases between. The CDR3 covers 12 residues. The CDR3 spells CSVEESGNGYTF. For the CDR3, the DNA is TGCAGCGTTGAAGAATCCGGGAACGGCTACACCTTC.

The rearrangement joins TRBV7-9 to TRBJ2-1; 9 bases line up with TRBD1. V gave up 4 bases and J gave up 8 bases; unmatched junction bases: 6. The CDR3 is 14 amino acids. Germline V gives CDR1 SEHNR, CDR2 FQNEAQ (reference sequence). Here the CDR3 reads CASSSRDRVYEQFF. The CDR3 DNA reads as TGTGCCAGCAGCTCGCGGGACAGGGTTTATGAGCAGTTCTTC.

The chain carries TRBV11-2 and TRBJ2-7; 7 bases are a match to TRBD2. Trimming removed 6 bases from V and 0 bases from J; junction bases left unmatched: 8. The germline gives CDR1 SGHAT, CDR2 FQNNGV. The CDR3 loop spans 15 amino acids. The CDR3 nucleotides are TGTGCCAGCAGTAAAACTAGCGATCCCTCCTACGAGCAGTACTTC. Translation gives CASSKTSDPSYEQYF.

About this clone itself: Other DNA sequences in this sample translate to the same CDR3. The V and J genes are TRBV5-1 and TRBJ2-7, with D perhaps matching TRBD1 (6 bases). Germline V gives CDR1 SGHRS, CDR2 YFSETQ. The CDR3 extends over 13 amino acids. V was trimmed by 4 bases and J by 3 bases, leaving 11 bases between them. This CDR3 is CASSNGQFYEQYF. The CDR3 nucleotides read TGCGCCAGCAGCAACGGACAGTTCTACGAGCAGTACTTC.

This chain joins TRBV27 and TRBJ1-5, with TRBD1 as a possible D gene (5 bases). The V end lost 2 bases, the J end lost 7 bases, and 12 bases lay between the germline ends. Germline assignment: CDR1 MNHEY and CDR2 SMNVEV (reference sequence). The CDR3 runs 14 residues. Here the CDR3 DNA reads TGTGCCAGCAGTTTAAGGGACCCAAGCCAGCCCCAGCATTTT. Amino acids: CASSLRDPSQPQHF.

CDR3 region: CASRATGETDTQYF. CDR3 nucleotides: TGTGCCAGCAGAGCCACAGGGGAGACAGATACGCAGTATTTT. This chain links TRBV28 with TRBJ2-3, with 7 bases that match TRBD1. Per the germline V gene, CDR1 is MDHEN and CDR2 is SYDVKM. V was pared by 6 bases and J by 3 bases, with 6 bases of the junction left unmatched. This CDR3 region has 14 residues.